The clone carrying this T cell receptor beta chain was picked up a small number of times. Its antigen remains unknown. These data belong to a study of cytomegalovirus exposure and HLA in healthy donors. The study, taken as a whole, reports: Cytomegalovirus association was assigned to approximately 160 TCR beta chains.

Vbeta (60) and Jbeta (13) primers were used in the PCR. The data were produced by immunoSEQ multiplex PCR, yet TCRdb's version contains in-frame clones alone and is incomplete. The table has about 200,000 clones, roughly 68% seen once. Trimming took 4 bases from V and 7 from J; bases not matched to a gene: 11. The CDR3 runs 16 residues. The germline V gene encodes CDR1 MGHRA and CDR2 YSYEKL. The chain employs TRBV4-1 and TRBJ1-2, with TRBD1 matching 11 bases. Source material: PBMCs. The receptor was isolated from a woman in her twenties or thirties in good health and CMV-seronegative. This CDR3 reads CASSRSGQGATFGYTF. In DNA form, the CDR3 reads TGCGCCAGCAGCCGGTCCGGACAGGGGGCCACATTTGGCTACACCTTC.